The rows below give T cell receptor beta chains drawn from one sample of a study of shared clonotypes between healthy human individuals. TCRdb's copy holds only in-frame clones and misses some; the assay was immunoSEQ multiplex PCR. The sample records some 2,100,000 clones, 95% being singletons. The specimen sequenced was naive CD4+ T cells sorted from blood. The receptor source for this set is a man aged 18 to 30 in good health. Each CDR3 is given with its conserved first and last residue. D genes are given only for firm matches. Size tells how often a clone was seen (once, few, many) or the class of an expanded clone, and some rows leave it out.

size | J | V | D | DNA | CDR3
NA | TRBJ2-7 | TRBV2 | TRBD1 | TGTGCCAGCAGTGCCCAGGGGGTACGGCGCTACGAGCAGTACTTC | CASSAQGVRRYEQYF
once | TRBJ2-7 | TRBV2 | TRBD1 | TGTGCCGCTTGGGACAGGGCAAGCTACGAGCAGTACTTC | CAAWDRASYEQYF
NA | TRBJ1-6 | TRBV13 | NA | TGTGCCAGCAGCTTACAGGGGTTGGGGGCCTATTCACCCCTCCACTTT | CASSLQGLGAYSPLHF
NA | TRBJ2-1 | TRBV4-1 | NA | TGCGCCAGCAGCCTAGACAAGGACTCGAGCTCCTACAATGAGCAGTTCTTC | CASSLDKDSSSYNEQFF
NA | TRBJ1-2 | TRBV28 | NA | TGTGCCAGCAGTCCACGTGGGGGCGACTATGGCTACACCTTC | CASSPRGGDYGYTF
NA | TRBJ2-2 | TRBV5-1 | NA | TGCGCCAGCAGCTTGATCCCAGGGGGAGGTACCGGGGAGCTGTTTTTT | CASSLIPGGGTGELFF
NA | TRBJ2-3 | TRBV11-2 | NA | TGTGCCAGCAGCCCACCGTGGGCTCACACAGATACGCAGTATTTT | CASSPPWAHTDTQYF
NA | TRBJ1-3 | TRBV5-1 | NA | TGCGCCAGCAGTCTTCTACAGGGTGCTGGAAACACCATATATTTT | CASSLLQGAGNTIYF
NA | TRBJ1-5 | TRBV30 | NA | TGTGCCCCCCTCCGGAAGCCCCAACATTTT | CAPLRKPQHF
NA | TRBJ2-3 | TRBV5-1 | TRBD2 | TGCGCCAGCAGCTTAACTAGCGGGCTGCAAGATACGCAGTATTTT | CASSLTSGLQDTQYF
NA | TRBJ1-2 | TRBV28 | NA | TGTGCCAGCGGCGGGGGGGGCCCTAACTATGGCTACACCTTC | CASGGGGPNYGYTF
NA | TRBJ2-7 | TRBV7-9 | TRBD1 | TGTGCCAGCAGCTTAAGGGTGCCGGGACAGGGAACCTACGAGCAGTACTTC | CASSLRVPGQGTYEQYF
NA | TRBJ2-5 | TRBV6-1 | NA | TGTGCCAGCAGTGAAGGCGGACGGCACGGCAGGGAGACCCAGTACTTC | CASSEGGRHGRETQYF
NA | TRBJ2-5 | TRBV18 | NA | TGTGCCAGCTCACCACCGGGGATTGGAATGGGAGAGACCCAGTACTTC | CASSPPGIGMGETQYF
once | TRBJ2-7 | TRBV5-1 | TRBD2 | TGCGCCAGCAGCTTGGGGGGTAGCGGGTCCCCCTACGAGCAGTACTTC | CASSLGGSGSPYEQYF
NA | TRBJ2-2 | TRBV6-5 | TRBD1 | TGTGCCAGCAGATCGGGACAGGGCACCGGGGAGCTGTTTTTT | CASRSGQGTGELFF
NA | TRBJ1-5 | TRBV7-2 | NA | TGTGCCAGCAGCTTAGAGGCGGAGGGCCGGGGGGCCTCGCCCCAGCATTTT | CASSLEAEGRGASPQHF
NA | TRBJ1-1 | TRBV28 | NA | TGTGCCAGCAGTCTTCGGACGGGAGATACTGAAGCTTTCTTT | CASSLRTGDTEAFF
NA | TRBJ1-2 | TRBV6-1 | NA | TGTGCCAGCCAGCAAGGAAACTATGGCTACACCTTC | CASQQGNYGYTF
NA | TRBJ1-6 | TRBV7-8 | TRBD1 | TGTGCCAGCAGCTTAGAAGGGGGCGGTTCACCCCTCCACTTT | CASSLEGGGSPLHF
NA | TRBJ1-4 | TRBV9 | NA | TGTGCCAGCAGCGTAGGAGGGGTAGTAGACGAAAAACTGTTTTTT | CASSVGGVVDEKLFF
NA | TRBJ2-7 | TRBV11-2 | NA | TGTGCCAGCAGCTTCTCCGATCTTCTTTCCTACGAGCAGTACTTC | CASSFSDLLSYEQYF